The T cell receptor (beta chain) described here comes from a study of T-cell reconstitution after alpha-beta-depleted transplantation in children. Study-level points and caveats: Surviving recipient T cells and thymic progenitors produced the high day-60 TCRbeta diversity seen in some patients. Several hundred expanded graft clones reportedly gave rise to the alpha-beta T cells present about two months after transplant.

TCRbeta library preparation incorporated unique molecular identifiers. MiXCR, applied by TCRdb to the PCR reads, yields one record per CDR3 protein. In the table there are some 200,000 distinct CDR3 sequences, 9.5% to 13% of which are singletons. This clonotype has ten or more counts. Antigen unknown. V lost 5 bases and J 0 bases, leaving 17 bases between the germline ends. Looked up from germline, CDR1 is MGHRA and CDR2 is YSYEKL. This CDR3 spans 18 amino acids. The V call is TRBV4-1, the J call TRBJ1-6, with a possible D match to TRBD1 (5 bases). This TCR derives from a child under three years old with acute myeloid leukemia, due to receive a stem cell transplant. The sample in question was PBMCs, obtained before TCRalphabeta/CD19-depleted stem cell transplant. The CDR3 loop reads CASSEGPLLLSYNSPLHF. The CDR3 DNA follows: TGCGCCAGCAGCGAGGGACCGTTACTTCTCTCCTATAATTCACCCCTCCACTTT.